These 20 T cell receptor beta chains came from one sample sequenced in a study of cytomegalovirus exposure and HLA in healthy donors. The study ran its PCR with 60 Vbeta and 13 Jbeta primers. Method: immunoSEQ multiplex PCR; TCRdb's copy keeps in-frame clones and lacks some. The sample holds 130,000 or so clones. The sample taken for sequencing was PBMCs. Receptors originate from a woman in her sixties or seventies in good health and CMV-seronegative.

The chain links TRBV2 to TRBJ2-2; no clear D. Germline-derived CDR1 and CDR2 are SNHLY and FYNNEI. The CDR3 is made up of 16 amino acids. V gave up 3 bases and J gave up 1 base, with 12 bases separating them. This chain's CDR3 is CASSDSFGLNTGELFF. The DNA of the CDR3 is TGTGCCAGCAGTGATAGTTTTGGTTTGAACACCGGGGAGCTGTTTTTT. The full variable domain, in which reference TRBV2 and TRBJ2-2 provide the parts outside the CDR3, is EPEVTQTPSHQVTQMGQEVILRCVPISNHLYFYWYRQILGQKVEFLVSFYNNEISEKSEIFDDQFSVERPDGSNFTLKIRSTKLEDSAMYFCASSDSFGLNTGELFFGEGSRLTVL.

The genes are TRBV7-6 and TRBJ2-2; 13 bases fit TRBD2. The CDR3 totals 15 residues. V dropped 7 bases and J dropped 5; count of bases not matched to a gene: 4. Germline V lookup: CDR1 SGHVS, CDR2 FNYEAQ. Here the CDR3 DNA reads TGTGCCAGCATCCCGACTAGCGGGAGGACCGGGGAGCTGTTTTTT. Translating it yields CASIPTSGRTGELFF.

V gene TRBV19 combines with J gene TRBJ2-2, with D unclear. Trimming took off 5 bases at V and 0 bases at J, with 7 bases between the two ends. The CDR3 totals 14 residues. Per the germline V gene, CDR1 is LNHDA and CDR2 is SQIVND (reference sequence). The CDR3 bases are TGTGCCAGTAGTCCGACTGCGAACACCGGGGAGCTGTTTTTT. It encodes CASSPTANTGELFF.

The chain recombines TRBV7-9 with TRBJ2-7; possible D gene TRBD1, 5 bases. This CDR3 contains 14 residues. V lost 2 bases, J lost 0 bases, and 8 bases lay in between. The germline CDR1 and CDR2 sequences are SEHNR and FQNEAQ (reference sequence). CDR3 residues: CASSLLDSSYEQYF. The CDR3 coding sequence is TGTGCCAGCAGCTTATTAGACAGCTCCTACGAGCAGTACTTC.

V gene TRBV9 combines with J gene TRBJ2-2, with 8 bases matching TRBD1. The CDR3 runs 18 residues. The germline V gene has CDR1 SGDLS and CDR2 YYNGEE. After removal of 3 bases from V and 8 bases from J, the junction contained 18 bases not matched to a gene. The CDR3: CASSASMDRVAASGELFF. Written as DNA, the CDR3 is TGTGCCAGCAGCGCCTCGATGGACAGGGTAGCCGCTAGTGGGGAGCTGTTTTTT.

As concerns this clone: A junction end diverges from the germline sequence, so it may reflect a read error. The CDR3 region is CASSYGTGLNYERYF. CDR3 bases: TGTGCCAGCAGTTACGGGACAGGGTTAAACTACGAGCGGTACTTC. V and J are TRBV6-5 and TRBJ2-7; 9 bases are a match to TRBD1. The CDR3 spans 15 residues. CDR1 MNHEY and CDR2 SVGAGI come from the germline V gene.

The V gene is TRBV28, the J gene TRBJ1-5; tentative D call: TRBD1 (5 bases). The CDR3 runs to 15 residues. V lost 1 base, J lost 7 bases, and 14 bases lay in between. Germline V CDR1 and CDR2: MDHEN, SYDVKM. The CDR3 region has the DNA TGTGCCAGCAGTTTATCCCACTCGGGGGGGCAGCCCCAGCATTTT. Amino acid sequence: CASSLSHSGGQPQHF. The variable domain in full, with the rest retrieved from reference TRBV28 and TRBJ1-5, is DVKVTQSSRYLVKRTGEKVFLECVQDMDHENMFWYRQDPGLGLRLIYFSYDVKMKEKGDIPEGYSVSREKKERFSLILESASTNQTSMYLCASSLSHSGGQPQHFGDGTRLSIL.

This chain links TRBV6-5 with TRBJ1-6, with 9 bases matching TRBD1. This CDR3 has 14 amino acids. Germline V gives CDR1 MNHEY, CDR2 SVGAGI. V shed 6 bases, J shed 10 bases, and the junction held 7 bases outside the gene matches. CDR3 nucleotides: TGTGCCAGCAGGCCGACAGGGGGGCAATCACCCCTCCACTTT. This translates into CASRPTGGQSPLHF.

The chain is built from TRBV6-5 and TRBJ2-5; 9 bases line up with TRBD1. The J call may not be correct, given that the DNA end is closer to TRBJ2-7. CDR3 length: 16 residues. Germline V gene sequence: CDR1 MNHEY, CDR2 SVGAGI. The CDR3, as DNA: TGTGCCAGCAGTTACCGAACCGGGACAGGGTCCTACGAGCAGTACTTC. Its translation: CASSYRTGTGSYEQYF.

The chain carries TRBV11-2 and TRBJ2-7; 11 bases match TRBD1. V shed 1 base, J shed 3 bases, and the junction held 2 bases outside the gene matches. Germline V gene data show CDR1 as SGHAT and CDR2 as FQNNGV. The CDR3 spans 15 residues. The CDR3 DNA sequence: TGTGCCAGCAGCTTAGGGACAGGGGGCCGCTACGAGCAGTACTTC. Its protein is CASSLGTGGRYEQYF.

The rearrangement links TRBV25-1 to TRBJ2-6; D gene ambiguous. The germline gives CDR1 MGHDK, CDR2 SYGVNS. V gave up 5 bases and J gave up 0 bases, with 2 bases separating them. This CDR3 has 13 amino acids. CDR3 coding DNA: TGTGCCAGCAGTTACTCTGGGGCCAACGTCCTGACTTTC. Its translation is CASSYSGANVLTF. Filled out from reference TRBV25-1 and TRBJ2-6, the complete variable domain reads EADIYQTPRYLVIGTGKKITLECSQTMGHDKMYWYQQDPGMELHLIHYSYGVNSTEKGDLSSESTVSRIRTEHFPLTLESARPSHTSQYLCASSYSGANVLTFGAGSRLTVL.

V usage is TRBV11-2 and J usage is TRBJ2-2; 7 nucleotides line up with TRBD2. This CDR3 spans 16 amino acids. The V and J ends lost 1 base and 0 bases, in that order; junction bases with no gene match: 2. CDR1 is SGHAT and CDR2 is FQNNGV in the germline V gene. The CDR3 loop reads CASSLVGGTNTGELFF. The DNA of the CDR3 is TGTGCCAGCAGCTTAGTGGGGGGGACGAACACCGGGGAGCTGTTTTTT. The full variable domain, its missing parts supplied by reference TRBV11-2 and TRBJ2-2, is EAGVAQSPRYKIIEKRQSVAFWCNPISGHATLYWYQQILGQGPKLLIQFQNNGVVDDSQLPKDRFSAERLKGVDSTLKIQPAKLEDSAVYLCASSLVGGTNTGELFFGEGSRLTVL.

V usage is TRBV7-9 and J usage is TRBJ2-7; 8 bases agree with TRBD1. The J segment lost 2 bases and the V segment lost 5 bases, leaving 11 bases of the junction unmatched. Germline V gene sequence: CDR1 SEHNR, CDR2 FQNEAQ (reference sequence). CDR3 size: 16 residues. For the CDR3, the DNA is TGTGCCAGCAGCGGGATCCGGGACAGGCTAACCTACGAGCAGTACTTC. This codes for CASSGIRDRLTYEQYF.

The chain uses TRBV6-5 and TRBJ1-6, with D possibly matching TRBD1 (6 bases). V lost 6 bases, J lost 5 bases, and 14 bases lay in between. The CDR3 length is 15 residues. Looked up from germline, CDR1 is MNHEY and CDR2 is SVGAGI. Here the CDR3 DNA reads TGTGCCAGCAGAACGACAGGAACGAATAATTCACCCCTCCACTTT. Protein: CASRTTGTNNSPLHF.

This chain uses TRBV6-1 with TRBJ2-1, with TRBD2 identical over 10 bases. Germline V CDR1 and CDR2: MNHNS, SASEGT. V lost 4 bases, J lost 2 bases, and 8 bases stayed unmatched. This CDR3 contains 17 residues. CDR3 DNA: TGTGCCAGCAGTGGGCCCTCGGGACTAGCGACCTACAATGAGCAGTTCTTC. Translation: CASSGPSGLATYNEQFF.

Written as DNA, the CDR3 is TGTGCCAGCAGTGAACAATCCTACGAGCAGTACTTC. Translating gives CASSEQSYEQYF. J is TRBJ2-7 and V is TRBV2; no definite D call. The germline V gene has CDR1 SNHLY and CDR2 FYNNEI. The CDR3 runs to 12 residues. Trimming took 2 bases from V and 1 from J, leaving 3 bases between them. Drawing the rest from reference TRBV2 and TRBJ2-7, the complete variable domain is EPEVTQTPSHQVTQMGQEVILRCVPISNHLYFYWYRQILGQKVEFLVSFYNNEISEKSEIFDDQFSVERPDGSNFTLKIRSTKLEDSAMYFCASSEQSYEQYFGPGTRLTVT.

The V call is TRBV10-3, the J call TRBJ2-5, with TRBD2 matching over 8 bases. CDR1 is ENHRY, CDR2 SYGVKD, per germline. Trimming removed 2 bases from V and 2 bases from J; junction bases left unmatched: 10. The CDR3 runs 17 residues. CDR3 amino acids: CAISEGTSSGEQETQYF. For the CDR3, the DNA is TGTGCCATCAGTGAGGGAACTAGTAGCGGGGAACAAGAGACCCAGTACTTC.

V gene TRBV30 combines with J gene TRBJ2-7, with 7 bases aligning to TRBD1. In germline, CDR1 is GTSNPN, CDR2 SVGIG (reference sequence). This CDR3 comprises 14 residues. Unmatched junction bases numbered 14, after V lost 3 bases and J lost 9 bases. This CDR3 is CAWSTRLGQHGQYF. In DNA form, the CDR3 reads TGTGCCTGGAGCACTAGATTGGGACAGCACGGGCAGTACTTC.

V usage is TRBV5-1 and J usage is TRBJ1-1; TRBD1 is a possible D gene (5 bases). V was cut by 0 bases and J by 1 base, with 10 bases left in between. The CDR3 extends over 15 amino acids. Germline CDR1 reads SGHRS; CDR2 reads YFSETQ. The CDR3 loop is CASSLAGTPNTEAFF. The CDR3 DNA is TGCGCCAGCAGCTTGGCCGGGACTCCGAACACTGAAGCTTTCTTT.

The V and J genes are TRBV19 and TRBJ2-2; possible D gene TRBD1, 6 bases. The V and J ends lost 6 bases and 3 bases respectively, with 17 bases between them. CDR1 and CDR2 from the germline V gene are LNHDA and SQIVND (reference sequence). There are 16 residues in the CDR3. CDR3 region: CASRRTASTYTGELFF. In DNA form, the CDR3 reads TGTGCCAGTAGGAGGACAGCCTCTACTTACACCGGGGAGCTGTTTTTT. Using reference TRBV19 and TRBJ2-2 for the parts outside the CDR3, the full variable domain is DGGITQSPKYLFRKEGQNVTLSCEQNLNHDAMYWYRQDPGQGLRLIYYSQIVNDFQKGDIAEGYSVSREKKESFPLTVTSAQKNPTAFYLCASRRTASTYTGELFFGEGSRLTVL.